Listed below are T cell receptor beta chains from one sample, sequenced in a study of cytomegalovirus exposure and HLA in healthy donors. Generated by immunoSEQ multiplex PCR, the TCRdb table keeps only in-frame clones and is missing some. Of fewer than 110,000 clones detected, about four fifths appear once; the ten largest clones hold under 2%. Sequencing was performed on PBMCs. These receptors originate from a woman aged 40 to 55 in good health and CMV-seronegative. CDR3s include the opening cysteine and the closing phenylalanine or tryptophan. D genes are given only for firm matches. Clone size is not always given. Where it is, it says once, few, many or a class for expanded clones.

-	TRBD2	TRBV11-2	15	TRBJ2-5	CASSSPGLAAETQYF	TGTGCCAGCAGCTCCCCGGGACTAGCAGCGGAGACCCAGTACTTC
-	TRBD2	TRBV10-1	14	TRBJ2-1	CASSESSGTLGQFF	TGCGCCAGCAGTGAGTCTAGCGGGACGTTGGGGCAGTTCTTC
few	TRBD2	TRBV6-1	18	TRBJ2-3	CASSERNLAGGNTDTQYF	TGTGCCAGCAGTGAAAGGAACCTAGCGGGGGGCAACACAGATACGCAGTATTTT
-	TRBD1	TRBV5-1	16	TRBJ1-4	CASSLTGQGTNEKLFF	TGCGCCAGCAGCTTGACGGGACAGGGGACTAATGAAAAACTGTTTTTT
-	-	TRBV9	14	TRBJ1-3	CASSPRTQGYTIYF	TGTGCCAGCAGCCCAAGGACGCAGGGATACACCATATATTTT
few	-	TRBV10-2	15	TRBJ1-3	CASSDAGTSGNTIYF	TGCGCCAGCAGTGATGCCGGGACTTCGGGAAACACCATATATTTT
once	TRBD1	TRBV5-1	15	TRBJ2-1	CASSKGTGGDNEQFF	TGCGCCAGCAGCAAGGGGACAGGGGGAGACAATGAGCAGTTCTTC
-	TRBD2	TRBV11-3	18	TRBJ2-2	CASSLDVIAGPNTGELFF	TGTGCCAGCAGCTTAGATGTGATAGCGGGGCCGAACACCGGGGAGCTGTTTTTT
few	TRBD1	TRBV19	17	TRBJ1-2	CASSAGQGSRGNYGYTF	TGTGCCAGTAGTGCGGGACAGGGCTCCAGGGGTAACTATGGCTACACCTTC
-	-	TRBV5-4	16	TRBJ1-2	CASSLADTGTYYGYTF	TGTGCCAGCAGCTTGGCCGATACTGGGACATATTATGGCTACACCTTC
-	TRBD1	TRBV4-2	15	TRBJ1-2	CASSERTGFEGGYTF	TGTGCCAGCAGCGAACGGACAGGGTTTGAAGGCGGCTACACCTTC
few	-	TRBV28	15	TRBJ1-5	CASSHGQPENQPQHF	TGTGCCAGCAGTCACGGACAGCCCGAGAATCAGCCCCAGCATTTT
few	TRBD1	TRBV27	20	TRBJ1-5	CASSLTARDRGLYSNQPQHF	TGTGCCAGCAGTTTAACTGCCCGGGACAGGGGTCTTTATAGCAATCAGCCCCAGCATTTT
-	-	TRBV19	15	TRBJ2-2	CASSPPPGKAGELFF	TGTGCCAGTAGTCCACCCCCAGGGAAGGCCGGGGAGCTGTTTTTT
few	-	TRBV6-1	16	TRBJ2-6	CASSVSLVAGANVLTF	TGTGCCAGCAGTGTTAGTCTAGTTGCTGGGGCCAACGTCCTGACTTTC
once	-	TRBV19	14	TRBJ2-5	CASSSQATAETQYF	TGTGCCAGTAGTAGCCAAGCGACGGCTGAGACCCAGTACTTC
-	TRBD1	TRBV5-4	14	TRBJ1-4	CASSLTGVNEKLFF	TGTGCCAGCAGCTTGACAGGGGTAAATGAAAAACTGTTTTTT
few	TRBD2	TRBV11-3	14	TRBJ2-7	CASSFSSGPYEQYF	TGTGCCAGCAGCTTCTCTAGCGGACCATACGAGCAGTACTTC
-	TRBD2	TRBV7-9	15	TRBJ2-1	CASSLELAGGPEQFF	TGTGCCAGCAGCTTGGAACTAGCGGGGGGTCCTGAGCAGTTCTTC
-	TRBD2	TRBV15	18	TRBJ2-7	CATSRASSGRTNSYEQYF	TGTGCCACCAGCAGAGCCAGTAGCGGGAGAACGAACTCCTACGAGCAGTACTTC
-	-	TRBV27	13	TRBJ1-5	CASSTLDNQPQHF	TGTGCCAGCAGTACGCTAGACAATCAGCCCCAGCATTTT
-	TRBD1	TRBV19	18	TRBJ2-6	CASSPGGIIGSGANVLTF	TGTGCCAGTAGCCCAGGGGGCATAATAGGCTCTGGGGCCAACGTCCTGACTTTC
few	-	TRBV6-1	18	TRBJ2-2	CASSEVPPHGFRTGELFF	TGTGCCAGCAGTGAAGTCCCCCCCCACGGGTTTCGGACCGGGGAGCTGTTTTTT
-	TRBD1	TRBV19	14	TRBJ2-3	CASSEGQGADTQYF	TGTGCCAGTAGTGAGGGACAGGGCGCAGATACGCAGTATTTT
-	TRBD2	TRBV5-6	15	TRBJ2-1	CASSWGLAGYNEQFF	TGTGCCAGCAGCTGGGGCCTAGCGGGGTACAATGAGCAGTTCTTC
-	-	TRBV6-5	14	TRBJ1-1	CASSIQGRSTEAFF	TGTGCCAGCAGCATACAGGGACGATCCACTGAAGCTTTCTTT
few	-	TRBV7-9	16	TRBJ2-2	CSSSLRGTRNTGELFF	TGTTCCAGCAGCTTACGCGGCACTCGCAACACCGGGGAGCTGTTTTTT
-	-	TRBV19	14	TRBJ2-2	CASSIGRVAGELFF	TGTGCCAGTAGTATAGGACGGGTCGCCGGGGAGCTGTTTTTT
-	TRBD1	TRBV27	17	TRBJ1-6	CASSSLGPGQGNSPLHF	TGTGCCAGCAGTTCGCTTGGTCCCGGACAGGGAAATTCACCCCTCCACTTT
-	TRBD2	TRBV11-2	15	TRBJ2-1	CASSLPGGQRDEQFF	TGTGCCAGCAGCTTACCGGGAGGGCAAAGGGATGAGCAGTTCTTC
-	-	TRBV19	16	TRBJ1-6	CASSPSGGRGDSPLHF	TGTGCCAGTAGCCCCTCGGGGGGGCGCGGGGATTCACCCCTCCACTTT
-	TRBD1	TRBV6-5	14	TRBJ2-7	CASSTGQGPYEQYF	TGTGCCAGCTCTACGGGACAGGGGCCCTACGAGCAGTACTTC
-	TRBD1	TRBV4-3	16	TRBJ2-7	CASSQDPDRGWYEQYF	TGCGCCAGCAGCCAAGATCCAGACAGGGGGTGGTACGAGCAGTACTTC
-	-	TRBV6-5	13	TRBJ2-1	CASSYGRNNEQFF	TGTGCCAGCAGTTACGGCCGAAACAATGAGCAGTTCTTC
-	-	TRBV28	13	TRBJ1-6	CAGGGSYNSPLHF	TGTGCGGGGGGGGGCTCCTATAATTCACCCCTCCACTTT
-	-	TRBV2	11	TRBJ2-7	CASSPLDWKYF	TGTGCCAGCAGCCCCCTGGACTGGAAGTACTTC
-	TRBD1	TRBV19	15	TRBJ1-4	CASSSGQGLNEKLFF	TGTGCCAGTAGTAGTGGACAGGGCTTAAATGAAAAACTGTTTTTT
few	TRBD1	TRBV5-1	15	TRBJ2-1	CASSPRQGGNNEQFF	TGCGCCAGCAGCCCACGACAGGGTGGTAACAATGAGCAGTTCTTC
-	-	TRBV6-6	16	TRBJ1-3	CASSYEGEESGNTIYF	TGTGCCAGCAGTTATGAGGGGGAAGAGTCTGGAAACACCATATATTTT
-	TRBD1	TRBV29-1	14	TRBJ2-5	CSVEERTGTETQYF	TGCAGCGTTGAAGAGAGGACAGGGACAGAGACCCAGTACTTC
few	-	TRBV5-1	14	TRBJ2-5	CASSLVGERETQYF	TGCGCCAGCAGCTTGGTTGGGGAGAGGGAGACCCAGTACTTC
-	-	TRBV5-1	14	TRBJ2-5	CASSLGGLVETQYF	TGCGCCAGCAGCTTGGGGGGGCTAGTAGAGACCCAGTACTTC
-	-	TRBV5-1	13	TRBJ1-1	CASSSHGDTEAFF	TGCGCCAGCAGCAGCCACGGGGACACTGAAGCTTTCTTT
few	-	TRBV4-2	15	TRBJ1-1	CASSREEGGGTEAFF	TGTGCCAGCAGCCGGGAGGAAGGGGGGGGGACTGAAGCTTTCTTT
few	-	TRBV7-6	13	TRBJ1-1	CASSTTPNTEAFF	TGTGCCAGCAGCACCACTCCGAACACTGAAGCTTTCTTT
-	TRBD2	TRBV13	17	TRBJ2-1	CASSPPDGGSSYNEQFF	TGTGCCAGCAGCCCCCCAGACGGCGGGAGCTCCTACAATGAGCAGTTCTTC
-	TRBD2	TRBV7-3	15	TRBJ2-3	CASSPAGLATDTQYF	TGTGCCAGCAGCCCGGCGGGACTAGCAACAGATACGCAGTATTTT
-	TRBD2	TRBV10-3	13	TRBJ2-7	CAINREGSYEQYF	TGTGCCATCAACCGGGAGGGTTCCTACGAGCAGTACTTC
-	TRBD1	TRBV7-2	13	TRBJ2-7	CASSGNRGYEQYF	TGTGCCAGCAGTGGGAACAGGGGCTACGAGCAGTACTTC
-	-	TRBV30	13	TRBJ1-3	CAWARGTGNTIYF	TGTGCCTGGGCCAGGGGCACTGGAAACACCATATATTTT
-	TRBD2	TRBV5-1	19	TRBJ2-3	CASSPRGLAGEIHTDTQYF	TGCGCCAGCAGCCCTCGAGGACTAGCGGGGGAGATACACACAGATACGCAGTATTTT
-	-	TRBV7-8	15	TRBJ1-2	CASSLEQGILYGYTF	TGTGCCAGCAGCTTGGAGCAGGGTATTCTCTATGGCTACACCTTC
-	TRBD1	TRBV4-2	14	TRBJ2-7	CASSVAGTGFEQYF	TGTGCCAGCAGCGTAGCCGGGACAGGGTTCGAGCAGTACTTC
-	-	TRBV5-1	14	TRBJ1-1	CASSLIDMNTEAFF	TGCGCCAGCAGCTTGATCGACATGAACACTGAAGCTTTCTTT
-	TRBD1	TRBV5-6	17	TRBJ2-3	CASSLYYRGHVIDTQYF	TGTGCCAGCAGCTTATACTACAGGGGGCATGTGATAGATACGCAGTATTTT
-	TRBD1	TRBV4-2	15	TRBJ2-3	CASSSGTGSGDTQYF	TGTGCCAGCAGCTCCGGGACAGGGTCAGGAGATACGCAGTATTTT
-	TRBD1	TRBV4-3	16	TRBJ2-2	CASSQLQGARTGELFF	TGCGCCAGCAGCCAGCTACAGGGGGCGCGTACCGGGGAGCTGTTTTTT
-	-	TRBV9	14	TRBJ2-7	CASSGGEETYEQYF	TGTGCCAGCAGCGGGGGGGAGGAGACCTACGAGCAGTACTTC
-	-	TRBV12-5	14	TRBJ1-5	CASGFRTGNQPQHF	TGTGCTAGTGGTTTCCGGACTGGTAATCAGCCCCAGCATTTT